The 11 T cell receptor beta chains presented below share a single source sample, sequenced in a study of T cells in Graves' hyperthyroidism and ophthalmopathy. Amplification of TCR beta CDR3 regions was performed using RNA transcripts as template. An initial round of RT-PCR targeting the TCR CDR3 relied on the HTBI primer set. TCRdb passed the multiplex PCR reads through MiXCR, listing each CDR3 protein once. The sample records about 720,000 distinct CDR3 sequences, 16% being singletons. The sample taken for sequencing was blood. The receptors originated from a man younger than 30 with Graves' hyperthyroidism.

Here the CDR3 DNA reads TGTGCCAGCAGTGATTTAGGAGATTTGAACACTGAAGCTTTCTTT. Residues: CASSDLGDLNTEAFF. The V call is TRBV2, the J call TRBJ1-1; D is unresolved. The CDR3 contains 15 residues. The V gene lost 3 bases and the J gene lost 0 bases, with 11 bases spanning the gap. Germline V gives CDR1 SNHLY, CDR2 FYNNEI.

CDR3 region: CASSQPGAEDEKLFF. CDR3 nucleotides: TGTGCCAGCAGCCAGCCCGGGGCGGAGGATGAAAAACTGTTTTTT. V usage is TRBV27 and J usage is TRBJ1-4; a weak D match, TRBD1 (5 bases). Germline V gives CDR1 MNHEY, CDR2 SMNVEV (reference sequence). The V end lost 6 bases, the J end lost 6 bases, and 17 bases lay between the germline ends. The CDR3 extends over 15 amino acids.

The V gene is TRBV7-6, the J gene TRBJ2-5; 8 nucleotides agree with TRBD1. Germline-derived CDR1 and CDR2 are SGHVS and FNYEAQ. Trimming took 3 bases from V and 3 from J; bases not matched to a gene: 9. The length of the CDR3 is 16 residues. The CDR3 coding sequence is TGTGCCAGCAGCTTTCCCCTGGACAGGGTTGAAGAGACCCAGTACTTC. It specifies CASSFPLDRVEETQYF.

J is TRBJ2-1 and V is TRBV19; D possibly uses TRBD1 or TRBD2 (5 bases each). The CDR3 totals 15 residues. Trimming left V 5 bases short and J 5 bases short, with 16 bases between. The germline V gene encodes CDR1 LNHDA and CDR2 SQIVND (reference sequence). CDR3 nucleotides: TGTGCCAGTAGTTTTATTAGGGGACGCAACAATGAGCAGTTCTTC. Its protein product is CASSFIRGRNNEQFF.

Turning to this clonotype: A clone one base away is much larger, so this may be a read error. J is TRBJ2-1 and V is TRBV9, with D possibly matching TRBD1 (6 bases). The germline CDR1 and CDR2 sequences are SGDLS and YYNGEE. Deletions cut 4 bases from V and 2 bases from J, with 13 bases between. The CDR3 totals 15 residues. The CDR3 spells CASSFADSAYNEQFF. Written as DNA, the CDR3 is TGTGCCAGCAGCTTTGCGGACAGCGCCTACAATGAGCAGTTCTTC.

As concerns this clonotype: This may come from a read error, since a much larger clone is one base off. The chain links TRBV12-3 or TRBV12-4 to TRBJ1-1; TRBD1 is a possible D gene (6 bases). This CDR3 has 14 amino acids. CDR3 bases: TGTGCCAGCAGTGCAAATACGGGGGACACTGAAACTTTCTTT. It is translated as CASSANTGDTETFF.

This clonotype occurred many times. The chain links TRBV10-3 to TRBJ2-7; D not certain. This CDR3 comprises 13 residues. The V end lost 6 bases, the J end lost 2 bases, and 11 bases lay between the germline ends. From germline, CDR1 is ENHRY and CDR2 SYGVKD. The DNA of the CDR3 is TGTGCCATCAGCAGTGCGGAGCCCTACGAGCAGTACTTC. Translation: CAISSAEPYEQYF.

This clonotype came up a few times. This chain joins TRBV28 and TRBJ2-7, with D maybe TRBD1 (6 bases). The V end lost 5 bases, the J end lost 4 bases, and 15 bases lay between the germline ends. The germline gives CDR1 MDHEN, CDR2 SYDVKM. The CDR3 spans 14 residues. The chain's CDR3 is CASSLTGHLYEQYF. CDR3 nucleotide sequence: TGTGCCAGCAGTCTGACAGGACATTTATACGAGCAGTACTTC.

Only a few counts were recorded for this clonotype. The chain uses TRBV24-1 and TRBJ2-1; 10 bases are shared with TRBD1. The V segment lost 5 bases and the J segment 6 bases; nucleotides outside the gene matches: 12. Per the germline V gene, CDR1 is KGHDR and CDR2 is SFDVKD. The CDR3 has 17 amino acids. The CDR3 loop reads CATSGMSGQGEGNEQFF. CDR3 in DNA: TGTGCCACCAGTGGTATGTCAGGACAGGGGGAAGGCAATGAGCAGTTCTTC.

In this sample, this clonotype turned up many times. The chain combines TRBV2 with TRBJ2-1; possibly TRBD1 or TRBD2 for D (6 bases each). Germline CDR1 is SNHLY and CDR2 is FYNNEI. V gave up 10 bases and J gave up 7 bases, with 23 bases separating them. This CDR3 spans 15 amino acids. DNA of the CDR3: TGTGCCACCAGGGTTGGAGGGGGGCGGTATAATGAGCAGTTCTTC. It translates to CATRVGGGRYNEQFF.

This chain uses TRBV18 with TRBJ2-1, with 11 bases aligning to TRBD2. The CDR3 length is 14 residues. CDR1 is KGHSH, CDR2 LQKENI, per germline. The J segment lost 5 bases and the V segment lost 8 bases, leaving 5 bases of the junction unmatched. The CDR3 spells CASAYSGRDNEQFF. CDR3 DNA: TGTGCCAGCGCCTATAGCGGGAGGGACAATGAGCAGTTCTTC.